These 5 T cell receptor beta chains were sequenced from one sample in a study of blood T cells in healthy people across ages. Sample-barcoded 5' priming and a J-beta primer mix drove a second PCR of about 6 to 12 cycles. One entry per CDR3 protein results from TCRdb running MiXCR on the 5' RACE reads. The data contain about 1.8 million distinct CDR3 sequences, 49% of them singletons. Sequencing was performed on blood. The receptors originated from a woman between 40 and 55 years old in good health.

Turning to this clonotype: Compared with germline, one end of the junction differs, possibly owing to a read error. This chain links TRBV2 with TRBJ2-3; 9 nucleotides agree with TRBD1. Germline assignment: CDR1 SNHLY and CDR2 FYNNEI. The CDR3 is 13 residues long. The CDR3, as DNA: TGTGCCCGCAGGACAGGGGGCACAGATACGCAGTATTTT. Its translation: CARRTGGTDTQYF.

The genes are TRBV7-6 and TRBJ1-4; D gene unclear. V was pared by 5 bases and J by 5 bases, with 12 bases between. The CDR3 covers 14 residues. Germline CDR1 and CDR2: SGHVS and FNYEAQ. CDR3 sequence: CASSQSRTNEKLFF. The CDR3 coding sequence is TGTGCCAGCAGCCAATCCAGGACGAATGAAAAACTGTTTTTT.

This clonotype has ten or more counts. The chain is built from TRBV5-6 and TRBJ2-7; D is undetermined. The CDR3 is made up of 13 amino acids. V lost 1 base and J 1 base, leaving 6 bases between the germline ends. Germline values: CDR1 SGHDT, CDR2 YYEEEE. CDR3 region: CASSLPASYEQYF. The CDR3 DNA reads as TGTGCCAGCAGCTTGCCAGCTTCCTACGAGCAGTACTTC.

The chain employs TRBV7-9 and TRBJ1-2; 8 nucleotides agree with TRBD1. The V gene's germline CDR1 is SEHNR and CDR2 FQNEAQ (reference sequence). The CDR3 is 16 amino acids. The trim removed 0 bases at V and 7 bases at J, leaving 10 bases unmatched. As DNA, the CDR3 is TGTGCCAGCAGCTTAGCGTCAGGACAGGGCTTCGGTGGCTACACCTTC. The encoded protein is CASSLASGQGFGGYTF. Looking up the rest from reference TRBV7-9 and TRBJ1-2 gives the full variable domain: DTGVSQNPRHKITKRGQNVTFRCDPISEHNRLYWYRQTLGQGPEFLTYFQNEAQLEKSRLLSDRFSAERPKGSFSTLEIQRTEQGDSAMYLCASSLASGQGFGGYTFGSGTRLTVV.

This clonotype was counted between two and nine times. The chain uses TRBV7-2 and TRBJ2-3; 10 positions match TRBD2. CDR3 length equals 17 residues. The junction had 8 bases not matched to a gene; V was cut back by 1 base and J by 4 bases. From germline, CDR1 is SGHTA and CDR2 FQGNSA. The CDR3 loop reads CASSLGVATSGADTQYF. In nucleotides, the CDR3 is TGTGCCAGCAGCTTAGGGGTAGCCACTAGCGGGGCAGATACGCAGTATTTT.